The rows below give T cell receptor beta chains drawn from one sample of a study of blood T cell repertoires in COVID-19. The data were produced by immunoSEQ multiplex PCR, yet TCRdb's version contains in-frame clones alone and is incomplete. The sample shows 100,000 to 120,000 clones, 85% of them seen only once. Source material: peripheral blood. These TCRs come from a human donor in a cohort sampled during active COVID-19. CDR3s include the opening cysteine and the closing phenylalanine or tryptophan. Some rows mark clone size as missing; the rest say once, few, many or name a class of expanded clone.

clone size	V gene	J gene	CDR3 protein
once	TRBV30	TRBJ2-3	CAWSPLAGGPDTQYF
NA	TRBV12-5	TRBJ2-1	CASGSGTGPDNEQFF
NA	TRBV7-9	TRBJ2-6	CASSLGAAGANVLTF
few	TRBV6-1	TRBJ2-2	CASSEGWQSGELFF
NA	TRBV28	TRBJ2-3	CASSLQDTQYF
NA	TRBV28	TRBJ1-2	CASSLSTYRAAF
few	TRBV18	TRBJ1-6	CASSPLAGWDSPLHF
NA	TRBV25-1	TRBJ2-1	CASSEFPLAGGNNEQFF
NA	TRBV29-1	TRBJ2-1	CSVEDGSGGYSYNEQFF
NA	TRBV15	TRBJ1-3	CATSRDSTGIAGNTIYF